The clone carrying this T cell receptor beta chain was counted a few times. As yet, its antigen is unknown. The CDR3 extends over 14 amino acids. V was pared by 5 bases and J by 3 bases, with 7 bases of the junction left unmatched. Germline loops: CDR1 SGHVS, CDR2 FQNEAQ. Libraries were prepared by immunoSEQ multiplex PCR; TCRdb keeps only in-frame clonotypes and omits some of them. The sample consists of 95,000 to 150,000 clones, approximately 90% of them appearing once. This entry belongs to a study of T cell responses to AZD1222 COVID-19 vaccine. The study's findings and limits: Dominant at 160-218 and 743-854, vaccine-associated CD4 TCRs also spanned spike. Females outnumbered males among donors, who were mostly white British; clonal diversity was possibly underestimated.

This sequence was found in an adult who received the AZD1222 COVID-19 vaccine. The chain uses TRBV7-8 and TRBJ2-7; 7 bases are shared with TRBD1. The sequenced sample was peripheral blood, obtained 28 days after the second AZD1222 dose. CDR3 in amino acids: CASSLRDSIYEQYF. The CDR3 nucleotides read TGTGCCAGCAGCCTTCGGGACAGTATCTACGAGCAGTACTTC.